These T cell receptor beta chains were read from a single sample in a study of blood T cell repertoires in COVID-19. Profiling relied on immunoSEQ multiplex PCR, and the TCRdb table lists in-frame clones only, not all of them. Of about 240,000 clones listed, roughly 79% are singletons. Material for sequencing was peripheral blood. All receptors derive from a woman of 80 years or more with COVID-19, enrolled during active disease. Both conserved end residues are trimmed from each CDR3.

V gene: TRBV19
J gene: TRBJ2-7
CDR3 protein: ASSTGERDSEQY

V gene: TRBV6-5
J gene: TRBJ1-6
CDR3 protein: ASSYSQVLYNSPLH

V gene: TRBV12-3/TRBV12-4
J gene: TRBJ1-2
CDR3 protein: ASTAGQGYGYT

V gene: TRBV27
J gene: TRBJ1-2
CDR3 protein: ASSLNTGSTLGYT

V gene: TRBV2
J gene: TRBJ2-7
CDR3 protein: ASRTGTDSYEQY

V gene: TRBV6-5
J gene: TRBJ1-3
CDR3 protein: ASSRGPAPGNTIY

V gene: TRBV5-1
J gene: TRBJ2-3
CDR3 protein: ASSTTGDTQY

V gene: TRBV7-8
J gene: TRBJ2-5
CDR3 protein: ASSLRQIQETQY

V gene: TRBV27
J gene: TRBJ1-2
CDR3 protein: ASSLSSPGLGGYT

V gene: TRBV7-3
J gene: TRBJ1-1
CDR3 protein: ASSLQANTEAF

V gene: TRBV30
J gene: TRBJ1-2
CDR3 protein: AWRGGHNYGYT

V gene: TRBV24-1
J gene: TRBJ1-5
CDR3 protein: ATSGQGNQPQH

V gene: TRBV27
J gene: TRBJ2-2
CDR3 protein: ASSWDRNTGELF

V gene: TRBV12-3/TRBV12-4
J gene: TRBJ1-1
CDR3 protein: ASTGGLDTEAF

V gene: TRBV6-5
J gene: TRBJ1-5
CDR3 protein: ASRTGISNQPQH

V gene: TRBV12-3/TRBV12-4
J gene: TRBJ1-1
CDR3 protein: ASTRAQYTEAF

V gene: TRBV7-3
J gene: TRBJ1-3
CDR3 protein: ASSLSNSGNTIY

V gene: TRBV19
J gene: TRBJ2-7
CDR3 protein: ASSISRGRNEQY

V gene: TRBV13
J gene: TRBJ1-2
CDR3 protein: ASSWGQGADYGYT

V gene: TRBV28
J gene: TRBJ1-1
CDR3 protein: ASSPSPLNTEAF

V gene: TRBV25-1
J gene: TRBJ2-1
CDR3 protein: ASSDSLLNEQF

V gene: TRBV4-1
J gene: TRBJ2-3
CDR3 protein: ASSQTANRGGTDTQY